The clone carrying this T cell receptor (beta chain) was observed at least ten times. The antigen is not known. The J segment lost 0 bases and the V segment lost 3 bases, leaving 4 bases of the junction unmatched. The CDR3 runs to 16 residues. Germline CDR1 reads SGHRS; CDR2 reads YFSETQ. These data belong to a study of Graves' ophthalmopathy and Graves' hyperthyroidism. Study-level findings and limits: In blood, most expanded thyroid clonotypes above 0.001 frequency were also detected. Built on 13 signatures, a model told ophthalmopathy apart from stable hyperthyroidism with almost 90% sensitivity and approximately 81% specificity.

Being free of ophthalmopathy for 18 months of follow-up defined stable hyperthyroidism. Newly diagnosed hyperthyroidism donors, aged 18 to 65, duration under 2 months. The sequenced template was RNA, covering the TCR beta CDR3 region. In the first round, RT-PCR was carried out with HTBI primers, and a multiplex PCR formed the second round. TCRdb processed the multiplex PCR reads anew with MiXCR; each CDR3 protein has one entry. The sample carries about 390,000 distinct CDR3 sequences, 15% recorded once. The clonotype comes from a woman aged 18-30 years with stable Graves' hyperthyroidism. V usage is TRBV5-1 and J usage is TRBJ1-5; 9 nucleotides agree with TRBD1. The material sequenced was peripheral blood. CDR3 amino acids: CASSWTGANSNQPQHF. The CDR3 nucleotides are TGCGCCAGCAGCTGGACAGGGGCTAATAGCAATCAGCCCCAGCATTTT.